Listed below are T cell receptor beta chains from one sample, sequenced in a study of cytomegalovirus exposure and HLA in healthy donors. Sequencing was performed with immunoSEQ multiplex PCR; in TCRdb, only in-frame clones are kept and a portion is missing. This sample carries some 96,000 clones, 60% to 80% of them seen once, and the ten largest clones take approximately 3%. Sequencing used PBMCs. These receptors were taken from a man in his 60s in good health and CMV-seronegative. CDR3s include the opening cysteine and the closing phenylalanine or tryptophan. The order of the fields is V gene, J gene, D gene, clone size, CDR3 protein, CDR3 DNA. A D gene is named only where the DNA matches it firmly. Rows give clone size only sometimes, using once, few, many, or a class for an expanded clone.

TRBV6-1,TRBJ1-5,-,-,CASHGGGGNQPQHF,TGTGCCAGCCACGGCGGGGGCGGCAATCAGCCCCAGCATTTT
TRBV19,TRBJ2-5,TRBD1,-,CASSKYRGETQYF,TGTGCCAGTAGTAAGTACAGGGGTGAGACCCAGTACTTC
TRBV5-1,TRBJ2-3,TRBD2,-,CASRERGDYTDTQYF,TGCGCCAGCAGGGAGCGGGGGGACTACACAGATACGCAGTATTTT
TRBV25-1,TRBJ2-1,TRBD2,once,CASSKGLAGGEQFF,TGTGCCAGCAGTAAGGGACTAGCGGGGGGTGAGCAGTTCTTC
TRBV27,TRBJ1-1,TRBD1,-,CASSPPGTGYTEAFF,TGTGCCAGCAGTCCTCCCGGGACAGGGTACACTGAAGCTTTCTTT
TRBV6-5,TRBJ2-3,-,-,CASSRDSTDTQYF,TGTGCCAGCAGTAGGGACTCCACAGATACGCAGTATTTT
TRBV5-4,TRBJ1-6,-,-,CASSSPTRGFNSPLHF,TGTGCCAGCAGCAGTCCGACAAGGGGTTTTAATTCACCCCTCCACTTT
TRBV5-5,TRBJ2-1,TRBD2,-,CASSQAWSGASSYNEQFF,TGTGCCAGCAGCCAGGCGTGGAGCGGGGCGAGCTCCTACAATGAGCAGTTCTTC
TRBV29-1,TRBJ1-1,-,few,CSVVSRATEAFF,TGCAGCGTTGTATCCAGGGCGACTGAAGCTTTCTTT
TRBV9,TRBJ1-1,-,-,CASSGAWGDTEAFF,TGTGCCAGCAGCGGAGCATGGGGGGACACTGAAGCTTTCTTT
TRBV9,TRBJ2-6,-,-,CASNSVSGANVLTF,TGTGCCAGCAACTCCGTCTCTGGGGCCAACGTCCTGACTTTC
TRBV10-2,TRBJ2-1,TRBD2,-,CASSKSGLAGLRLYNEQFF,TGCGCCAGCAGTAAATCGGGGCTAGCGGGACTACGCCTTTACAATGAGCAGTTCTTC
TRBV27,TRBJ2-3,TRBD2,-,CAIAGVNTDTQYF,TGTGCCATAGCGGGGGTGAACACAGATACGCAGTATTTT
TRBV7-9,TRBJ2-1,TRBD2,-,CASRIAGYNEQFF,TGTGCCAGCAGAATAGCGGGGTACAATGAGCAGTTCTTC
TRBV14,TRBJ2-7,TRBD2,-,CASSQNSGRVYEQYF,TGTGCCAGCAGCCAAAATAGCGGGAGGGTTTACGAGCAGTACTTC
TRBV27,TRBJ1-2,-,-,CASGPLTGANNYGYTF,TGTGCCAGCGGACCTTTGACAGGAGCGAATAACTATGGCTACACCTTC
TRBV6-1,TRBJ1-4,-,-,CASSDRTGISTNEKLFF,TGTGCCAGCAGTGATAGAACAGGAATTTCAACTAATGAAAAACTGTTTTTT
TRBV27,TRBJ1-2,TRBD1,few,CASSFRGLRGYGYTF,TGTGCCAGCAGTTTCAGGGGGCTTCGGGGCTATGGCTACACCTTC
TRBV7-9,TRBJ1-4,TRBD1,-,CSSSLDGQGEEKLFF,TGTTCCAGCAGCTTAGATGGGCAGGGGGAGGAAAAACTGTTTTTT
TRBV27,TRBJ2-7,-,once,CASSLSILREQYF,TGTGCCAGCAGTTTATCGATTCTTCGGGAGCAGTACTTC
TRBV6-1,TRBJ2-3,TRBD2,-,CASSSAGGALNTQYF,TGTGCCAGCAGTTCCGCGGGGGGCGCTCTGAATACGCAGTATTTT
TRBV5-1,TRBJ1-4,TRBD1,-,CASSLGLGGQFELFF,TGCGCCAGCAGCTTGGGGTTAGGGGGACAGTTCGAACTGTTTTTT
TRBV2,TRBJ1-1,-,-,CASSEGFRVAEAFF,TGTGCCAGCAGTGAAGGTTTCAGGGTTGCTGAAGCTTTCTTT
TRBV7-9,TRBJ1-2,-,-,CASSWTDSYGYTF,TGTGCCAGCAGCTGGACGGACTCCTATGGCTACACCTTC
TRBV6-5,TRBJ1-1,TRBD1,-,CASSEIQGDTEAFF,TGTGCCAGCAGTGAAATACAGGGGGACACTGAAGCTTTCTTT
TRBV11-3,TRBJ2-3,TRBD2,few,CASSLPGLAGGPTDTQYF,TGTGCCAGCAGCTTACCGGGACTAGCGGGAGGTCCAACAGATACGCAGTATTTT
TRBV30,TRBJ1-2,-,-,CAWSVLAGGGGYTF,TGTGCCTGGAGTGTACTGGCTGGAGGTGGAGGCTACACCTTC
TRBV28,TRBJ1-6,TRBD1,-,CASRTGTGGGNSPLHF,TGTGCCAGCAGGACCGGGACAGGGGGCGGTAATTCACCCCTCCACTTT
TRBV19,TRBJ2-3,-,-,CASSIQGDTQYF,TGTGCCAGTAGTATACAGGGAGATACGCAGTATTTT
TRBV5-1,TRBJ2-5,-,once,CASSLGLRGQETQYF,TGCGCCAGCAGCCTCGGGCTGAGAGGGCAAGAGACCCAGTACTTC
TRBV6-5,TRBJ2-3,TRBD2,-,CASRSAGAGTDTQYF,TGTGCCAGCAGGTCAGCGGGGGCCGGCACAGATACGCAGTATTTT
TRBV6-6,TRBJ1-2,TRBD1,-,CASTWGTGEGYTF,TGTGCCAGCACCTGGGGGACAGGGGAAGGCTACACCTTC
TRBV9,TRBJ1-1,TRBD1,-,CAGSPRTGGKNTEAFF,TGTGCCGGCAGCCCTCGGACAGGGGGCAAGAACACTGAAGCTTTCTTT
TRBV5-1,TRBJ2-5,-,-,CASSFGQGSGETQYF,TGCGCCAGCAGCTTTGGGCAGGGGTCGGGAGAGACCCAGTACTTC
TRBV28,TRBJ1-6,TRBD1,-,CASKDRGYNSPLHF,TGTGCCAGCAAAGACAGGGGCTATAATTCACCCCTCCACTTT
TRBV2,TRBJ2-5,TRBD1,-,CASSGQGAQEETQYF,TGTGCCAGCAGCGGACAGGGAGCGCAAGAAGAGACCCAGTACTTC
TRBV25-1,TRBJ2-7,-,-,CASSDTRFSYEQYF,TGTGCCAGCAGTGATACCAGATTCTCCTACGAGCAGTACTTC
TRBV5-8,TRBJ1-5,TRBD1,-,CASSGDRGRGANQPQHF,TGTGCCAGCAGCGGGGACAGGGGGCGAGGGGCCAATCAGCCCCAGCATTTT
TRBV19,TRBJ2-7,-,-,CASSKVQIGGGLRSSYEQYF,TGTGCCAGTAGTAAAGTTCAGATCGGTGGGGGACTCAGGAGCTCCTACGAGCAGTACTTC
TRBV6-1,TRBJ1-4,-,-,CASSGSGLPEKLFF,TGTGCCAGCAGTGGGTCAGGGTTGCCAGAAAAACTGTTTTTT
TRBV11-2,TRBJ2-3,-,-,CASSLIGFVDAGTDTQYF,TGTGCCAGCAGCTTAATTGGCTTTGTTGATGCCGGCACAGATACGCAGTATTTT
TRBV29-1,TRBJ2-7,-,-,CSVEDTGDEQYF,TGCAGCGTTGAAGATACCGGGGACGAGCAGTACTTC
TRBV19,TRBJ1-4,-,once,CASTPRGGGGTNEKLFF,TGTGCCAGTACACCACGGGGGGGCGGTGGGACTAATGAAAAACTGTTTTTT
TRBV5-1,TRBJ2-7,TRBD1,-,CASSKRRDSHEGFSYEQYF,TGCGCCAGCAGCAAGAGACGGGACAGTCACGAGGGGTTTTCCTACGAGCAGTACTTC
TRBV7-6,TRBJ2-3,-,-,CASSSLTDTQYF,TGTGCCAGCAGCTCCTTAACAGATACGCAGTATTTT
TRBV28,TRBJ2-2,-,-,CASSWSLGRTGELFF,TGTGCCAGCAGTTGGTCCCTAGGGAGGACCGGGGAGCTGTTTTTT
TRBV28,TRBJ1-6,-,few,CASSLSYRASSYNSPLHF,TGTGCCAGCAGTTTATCATACAGGGCAAGCTCCTATAATTCACCCCTCCACTTT
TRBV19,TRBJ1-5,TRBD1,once,CASSTIQTGANQPQHF,TGTGCCAGTAGTACTATACAAACAGGGGCCAATCAGCCCCAGCATTTT
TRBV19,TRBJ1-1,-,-,CASSTDLNTEAFF,TGTGCCAGTAGTACGGACTTGAACACTGAAGCTTTCTTT